The 26 T cell receptor beta chains presented below share a single source sample, sequenced in a study of blood T cell repertoires in COVID-19. Libraries were prepared by immunoSEQ multiplex PCR; TCRdb keeps only in-frame clonotypes and omits some of them. This table has under 300,000 clones, approximately 91% appearing once. Material for sequencing was peripheral blood. These receptors were collected from a woman in her forties who had recovered from COVID-19.

The rearrangement joins TRBV2 to TRBJ1-3; maybe TRBD1 (6 bases). The CDR3 is 15 amino acids. CDR1 and CDR2 from the germline V gene are SNHLY and FYNNEI. The V end was cut by 6 bases, the J end by 0 bases, with 12 bases between. CDR3 residues: CASRKDRSSGNTIYF. CDR3 nucleotide sequence: TGTGCCAGCAGAAAAGACAGGAGCTCTGGAAACACCATATATTTT.

The genes are TRBV20-1 and TRBJ2-1, with 9 positions matching TRBD1. Looked up from germline, CDR1 is DFQATT and CDR2 is SNEGSKA (reference sequence). Trimming cost V 3 bases and J 7 bases; bases outside gene matches: 4. The CDR3 sequence is 13 residues long. The CDR3 here is CSASGTGPNEQFF. In DNA, the CDR3 is TGCAGTGCTAGTGGGACAGGGCCGAATGAGCAGTTCTTC.

The J gene is TRBJ1-3, the V gene TRBV25-1; D unresolved. The CDR3 has 16 residues. Germline V gene sequence: CDR1 MGHDK, CDR2 SYGVNS. With 0 bases removed from V and 4 bases from J, the gap between germline ends came to 13 bases. The DNA for the CDR3 is TGTGCCAGCAGTGAATATTGGGAGGGCGAAGGAAACACCATATATTTT. As protein: CASSEYWEGEGNTIYF. The full variable domain, completed using reference TRBV25-1 and TRBJ1-3, is EADIYQTPRYLVIGTGKKITLECSQTMGHDKMYWYQQDPGMELHLIHYSYGVNSTEKGDLSSESTVSRIRTEHFPLTLESARPSHTSQYLCASSEYWEGEGNTIYFGEGSWLTVV.

The V and J genes are TRBV19 and TRBJ2-7; 8 positions match TRBD1. Germline CDR1 and CDR2: LNHDA and SQIVND (reference sequence). The length of the CDR3 is 14 residues. The ends lost 4 bases at V and 6 bases at J; junction bases unmatched: 8. This chain's CDR3 is CASSTADRDGEQYF. Here the CDR3 DNA reads TGTGCCAGTAGTACGGCGGACAGGGATGGCGAGCAGTACTTC.

The chain links TRBV11-2 to TRBJ2-2; D gene uncertain. Trimming removed 4 bases at V and 6 bases at J, with 18 bases between. CDR3 length: 16 amino acids. The V gene's germline CDR1 is SGHAT and CDR2 FQNNGV. CDR3 sequence: CASSSSVRWVPGELFF. The CDR3 DNA follows: TGTGCCAGCAGCTCCTCGGTGAGGTGGGTCCCCGGGGAGCTGTTTTTT.

The CDR3 reads CASRSGSSYNEQFF. The CDR3 DNA sequence: TGTGCCAGTAGAAGCGGGAGTTCCTACAATGAGCAGTTCTTC. V is TRBV19 and J is TRBJ2-1, with 8 bases aligning to TRBD2. The CDR3 length is 14 residues. Trimming took 6 bases from V and 1 from J; bases not matched to a gene: 2. Germline CDR1 reads LNHDA; CDR2 reads SQIVND (reference sequence).

Note on this clone: The germline gene is not matched at one end of the junction; a read error may be the cause. The genes are TRBV19 and TRBJ2-2, with 8 bases aligning to TRBD2. CDR3 length: 15 residues. Germline V CDR1 and CDR2: LNHDA, SQIVND (reference sequence). CDR3 in amino acids: CATRPRAGEHRGAVF. CDR3 nucleotide sequence: TGTGCCACCCGACCCCGAGCGGGAGAACACCGGGGAGCTGTTTTT.

The genes are TRBV27 and TRBJ1-1; no reliable D call. Germline CDR1 reads MNHEY; CDR2 reads SMNVEV (reference sequence). Between the trimmed V and J ends, which lost 6 bases and 5 bases, there was a span of 13 bases. This CDR3 is built from 13 residues. The CDR3 loop is CASSDATWTEAFF. As DNA, the CDR3 is TGTGCCAGCAGCGACGCGACATGGACTGAAGCTTTCTTT.

This rearrangement joins TRBV29-1 to TRBJ1-2; 8 bases are a match to TRBD1. V dropped 4 bases and J dropped 6; count of bases not matched to a gene: 7. The CDR3 extends over 13 amino acids. The germline CDR1 and CDR2 sequences are SQVTM and ANQGSEA. CDR3 region: CSVGSRQGHGYTF. CDR3 DNA: TGCAGCGTTGGGTCCCGACAGGGGCATGGCTACACCTTC.

The chain joins TRBV11-2 to TRBJ1-1; 8 bases fit TRBD1. With 5 bases clipped from V and 7 bases from J, the junction kept 9 bases outside the gene matches. The CDR3 spans 14 residues. In germline, CDR1 is SGHAT, CDR2 FQNNGV. The CDR3 is CASSPRGPDSEAFF. The CDR3, as DNA: TGTGCCAGCAGCCCCAGGGGGCCGGACAGTGAAGCTTTCTTT. The full variable domain, with the rest looked up from reference TRBV11-2 and TRBJ1-1, is EAGVAQSPRYKIIEKRQSVAFWCNPISGHATLYWYQQILGQGPKLLIQFQNNGVVDDSQLPKDRFSAERLKGVDSTLKIQPAKLEDSAVYLCASSPRGPDSEAFFGQGTRLTVV.

The V call is TRBV2, the J call TRBJ2-4; 12 positions agree with TRBD2. There are 17 residues in the CDR3. After removal of 2 bases from V and 5 bases from J, the junction contained 7 bases not matched to a gene. CDR1 is SNHLY, CDR2 FYNNEI, per germline. CDR3 sequence reads: CASSEFRLAGVQNIQYF. CDR3 DNA sequence: TGTGCCAGCAGTGAATTCCGACTAGCGGGAGTACAAAACATTCAGTACTTC.

The rearrangement joins TRBV30 to TRBJ1-5; D remains ambiguous. Per germline, CDR1 GTSNPN and CDR2 SVGIG (reference sequence). The CDR3 totals 13 residues. V shed 2 bases and J shed 8 bases, with 13 bases lying between them. The CDR3 nucleotides read TGTGCCTGGAGTCGCCTGACCCGGGAGCCCCAGCATTTT. It specifies CAWSRLTREPQHF.

The chain uses TRBV24-1 and TRBJ2-3, with D possibly being TRBD1 (6 bases). Germline CDR1 KGHDR, CDR2 SFDVKD. The CDR3 spans 16 residues. V was shortened by 3 bases and J by 2 bases, with 14 bases between the two germline ends. The CDR3: CATSDRAGAITDTQYF. In DNA form, the CDR3 reads TGTGCCACCAGTGATAGAGCAGGGGCCATCACAGATACGCAGTATTTT.

The chain carries TRBV29-1 and TRBJ2-6; the D gene is possibly TRBD1 (5 bases). V shed 7 bases and J shed 0 bases, with 13 bases lying between them. The CDR3 totals 15 residues. Germline V CDR1 and CDR2: SQVTM, ANQGSEA. The CDR3 reads CSARTLHSGANVLTF. DNA for the CDR3: TGCAGCGCTAGGACACTCCACTCTGGGGCCAACGTCCTGACTTTC. Together with reference TRBV29-1 and TRBJ2-6, the CDR3 gives the full variable domain: SAVISQKPSRDICQRGTSLTIQCQVDSQVTMMFWYRQQPGQSLTLIATANQGSEATYESGFVIDKFPISRPNLTFSTLTVSNMSPEDSSIYLCSARTLHSGANVLTFGAGSRLTVL.

This clone was picked up many times. The chain employs TRBV25-1 and TRBJ1-1; D call uncertain. The CDR3 has 14 residues. Germline V gives CDR1 MGHDK, CDR2 SYGVNS. V lost 3 bases to trimming and J lost 4 bases, with 12 bases between them. CDR3 residues: CASSDPGGPTEAFF. As DNA, the CDR3 is TGTGCCAGCAGTGACCCCGGAGGACCCACTGAAGCTTTCTTT.

This rearrangement joins TRBV7-9 to TRBJ1-2; the match to TRBD1 covers 7 bases. This CDR3 region has 14 residues. The V gene's germline CDR1 is SEHNR and CDR2 FQNEAQ (reference sequence). V lost 0 bases, J lost 5 bases, and 3 bases stayed unmatched. The CDR3 sequence: CASSLAGQVYGYTF. In DNA form, the CDR3 reads TGTGCCAGCAGCTTAGCAGGACAGGTTTATGGCTACACCTTC.

CDR3 bases: TGTGCCAGCAGCCCCAGGGACAGGGTCTACGAGCAGTACTTC. Translated, it gives CASSPRDRVYEQYF. The chain combines TRBV7-9 with TRBJ2-7; 9 positions agree with TRBD1. V lost 5 bases and J lost 3; bases outside the gene matches: 5. This CDR3 comprises 14 residues. Germline V gene sequence: CDR1 SEHNR, CDR2 FQNEAQ (reference sequence).

The V and J genes are TRBV5-4 and TRBJ2-7; a possible D gene is TRBD2 (6 bases). The V gene's germline CDR1 is SGHNT and CDR2 YYREEE (reference sequence). The CDR3 length is 12 residues. V was cut by 2 bases and J by 9 bases, with 12 bases left in between. The CDR3 nucleotides read TGTGCCAGCAGCTTTGGGACTGGGACGCAGTACTTC. Amino acids: CASSFGTGTQYF. Full variable domain (outside the CDR3, taken from reference TRBV5-4 and TRBJ2-7): ETGVTQSPTHLIKTRGQQVTLRCSSQSGHNTVSWYQQALGQGPQFIFQYYREEENGRGNFPPRFSGLQFPNYSSELNVNALELDDSALYLCASSFGTGTQYFGPGTRLTVT.

The genes are TRBV5-5 and TRBJ2-5; TRBD1 matches 8 bases. CDR1 and CDR2 from the germline V gene are SGHKS and YYEKEE (reference sequence). CDR3 size: 17 residues. With 0 bases clipped from V and 2 bases from J, the junction kept 9 bases outside the gene matches. CDR3 loop: CASSLVVGQGKQETQYF. The CDR3 nucleotides read TGTGCCAGCAGCTTGGTCGTTGGACAGGGCAAACAAGAGACCCAGTACTTC.

The genes are TRBV5-1 and TRBJ2-1, with TRBD2 matching over 12 bases. The CDR3 contains 17 residues. Germline loops: CDR1 SGHRS, CDR2 YFSETQ. V shed 4 bases and J 10 bases; nucleotides not matched to a gene: 15. The CDR3 here is CASSPNRLAGGPKEQFF. The CDR3 region has the DNA TGCGCCAGCAGCCCAAACCGCCTAGCGGGAGGGCCTAAAGAGCAGTTCTTC.

A single count supports this clone. The chain recombines TRBV19 with TRBJ2-3, with 8 nucleotides matching TRBD1. This CDR3 is 15 amino acids long. Germline V lookup: CDR1 LNHDA, CDR2 SQIVND (reference sequence). The trim removed 5 bases at V and 3 bases at J, leaving 7 bases unmatched. CDR3 amino acids: CASSLDRGGTDTQYF. The DNA of the CDR3 is TGTGCCAGTAGTCTTGACAGGGGCGGGACAGATACGCAGTATTTT.

V and J are TRBV19 and TRBJ1-4; no definite D call. Per germline, CDR1 LNHDA and CDR2 SQIVND (reference sequence). Trimming left V 3 bases short and J 0 bases short, with 11 bases between. The CDR3 runs 16 residues. The CDR3, as DNA: TGTGCCAGTAGTATCTCGGCGGGTACAACTAATGAAAAACTGTTTTTT. The encoded protein is CASSISAGTTNEKLFF.

The chain uses TRBV10-3 and TRBJ1-2; D is ambiguous. Germline V gene data show CDR1 as ENHRY and CDR2 as SYGVKD. The V end lost 2 bases, the J end lost 0 bases, and 7 bases lay between the germline ends. This CDR3 has 14 residues. CDR3 DNA: TGTGCCATCAGTGAGGACGGGTCTAACTATGGCTACACCTTC. The encoded protein is CAISEDGSNYGYTF.

The rearrangement joins TRBV7-2 to TRBJ2-7; TRBD2 might be the D (6 bases). The germline V gene has CDR1 SGHTA and CDR2 FQGNSA. The CDR3 extends over 16 amino acids. V lost 3 bases and J lost 9, with 24 bases in between. CDR3 protein: CASSLGTGLDTSLQYF. The CDR3 nucleotides are TGTGCCAGCAGCTTGGGGACTGGACTTGATACGAGCCTGCAGTACTTC.

V gene TRBV30 combines with J gene TRBJ2-3; 9 bases line up with TRBD2. J lost 6 bases, V lost 3 bases, and 4 bases had no gene match. In germline, CDR1 is GTSNPN, CDR2 SVGIG (reference sequence). This CDR3 contains 13 residues. The CDR3 is CAWSQREADTQYF. CDR3 DNA sequence: TGTGCCTGGAGCCAGCGGGAGGCCGATACGCAGTATTTT.

This chain connects TRBV19 to TRBJ1-2; 10 bases are shared with TRBD1. The germline V gene encodes CDR1 LNHDA and CDR2 SQIVND (reference sequence). V shed 7 bases, J shed 4 bases, and the junction held 9 bases outside the gene matches. This CDR3 region has 15 residues. The CDR3 DNA is TGTGCCAGTACCACGACAGGGGGCGACGCCTATGGCTACACCTTC. This sequence encodes CASTTTGGDAYGYTF.